This TCR beta chain was identified during a study of beta chain features in type 1 diabetes. Whole-study results and caveats: The study found fewer insertions and more deletions at VDJ junctions in type 1 diabetes patients. Among patients with Type 1 diabetes, TCRB CDR3s were moderately but significantly shorter in every one of the four CD4+ subsets. Although PCR might favor shorter templates, it would do so equally in patients and controls.

As every portion of the isolated RNA was reverse transcribed, the sequencing read expressed TCRB transcripts. There were about 3.5 million reads on average in the naive, central memory and regulatory T cell samples. Profiling relied on immunoSEQ multiplex PCR, and the TCRdb table lists in-frame clones only, not all of them. The sample consists of 600,000 or so clones, around 15% of them appearing once. This CDR3 is 13 amino acids long. Germline loops: CDR1 SGHDN, CDR2 FVKESK. V lost 2 bases to trimming and J lost 8 bases, with 13 bases between them. Concerning this clone: The antigen is not known.

V is TRBV14 and J is TRBJ2-7; tentatively, D is TRBD1 or TRBD2 (5 bases each). The receptor comes from a man younger than 35 with type 1 diabetes. Sequences were obtained from naive CD4+ T cells from blood. CDR3 DNA: TGTGCCAGCAGCCAATTCCAGAGGGGCCAGCAGTACTTC. Its protein product is CASSQFQRGQQYF. Looking up the rest from reference TRBV14 and TRBJ2-7 gives the full variable domain: EAGVTQFPSHSVIEKGQTVTLRCDPISGHDNLYWYRRVMGKEIKFLLHFVKESKQDESGMPNNRFLAERTGGTYSTLKVQPAELEDSGVYFCASSQFQRGQQYFGPGTRLTVT.